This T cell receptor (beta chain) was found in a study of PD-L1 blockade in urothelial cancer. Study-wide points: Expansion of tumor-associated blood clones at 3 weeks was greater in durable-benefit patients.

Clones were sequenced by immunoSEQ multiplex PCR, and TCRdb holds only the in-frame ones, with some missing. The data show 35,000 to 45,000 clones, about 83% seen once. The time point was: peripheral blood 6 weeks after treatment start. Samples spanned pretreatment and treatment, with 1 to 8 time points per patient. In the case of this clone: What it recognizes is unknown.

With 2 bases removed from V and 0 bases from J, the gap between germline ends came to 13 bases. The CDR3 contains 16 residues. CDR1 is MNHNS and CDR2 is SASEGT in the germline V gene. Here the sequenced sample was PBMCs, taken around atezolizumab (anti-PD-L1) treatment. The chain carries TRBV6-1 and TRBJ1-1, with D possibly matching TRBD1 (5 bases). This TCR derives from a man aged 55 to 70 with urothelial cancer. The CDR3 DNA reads TGTGCCAGCAGTGAACCACAACAGGTTATGAACACTGAAGCTTTCTTT. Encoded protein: CASSEPQQVMNTEAFF.